Shown below are 30 T cell receptor beta chains from a single sample sequenced in a study of blood T cell repertoires in COVID-19. Produced via immunoSEQ multiplex PCR; TCRdb's table is partial and in-frame only. The sample shows 150,000 to 200,000 clones, 84% of them seen only once. The source material was PBMCs or T cells enriched from blood (not recorded which). These receptors were collected from a woman aged 25 to 39 who had been exposed to COVID-19.

V is TRBV2 and J is TRBJ2-7; 8 bases line up with TRBD2. Germline V gene lookup returns CDR1 SNHLY and CDR2 FYNNEI. The length of the CDR3 is 15 residues. Trimming removed 1 base from V and 2 bases from J; junction bases left unmatched: 4. The CDR3 DNA reads TGTGCCAGCAGTGAAGGGGTAGCGGGAACCTACGAGCAGTACTTC. Amino acids: CASSEGVAGTYEQYF.

This chain links TRBV12-3 or TRBV12-4 with TRBJ1-1; no definite D call. The ends were cut back, 5 bases at V and 11 bases at J, with 12 bases in the middle. The CDR3 extends over 11 amino acids. The CDR3 DNA sequence: TGTGCCAGCAGTAAGAGGAACTTGGCTTTCTTT. It codes for CASSKRNLAFF.

The rearrangement joins TRBV27 to TRBJ2-7, with 7 bases that match TRBD1. J gave up 2 bases and V 4 bases, and 8 bases lay outside the gene matches. The germline V gene has CDR1 MNHEY and CDR2 SMNVEV (reference sequence). There are 15 residues in the CDR3. Here the CDR3 reads CASSSVGQEPYEQYF. The CDR3 DNA follows: TGTGCCAGCAGTTCAGTCGGACAGGAACCCTACGAGCAGTACTTC.

V usage is TRBV4-3 and J usage is TRBJ1-1; no reliable D call. CDR1 is LGHNA, CDR2 YSLEER, per germline. Trimming stripped 1 base from V and 5 bases from J, with 8 bases between. The CDR3 is 13 residues long. The CDR3 region has the DNA TGCGCCAGCAGCCAAGGGCTGCGGACTGAAGCTTTCTTT. Encoded protein: CASSQGLRTEAFF.

The V gene is TRBV11-3, the J gene TRBJ1-5; no definite D call. The CDR3 spans 15 residues. The V end lost 3 bases, the J end lost 1 base, and 10 bases lay between the germline ends. Germline loops: CDR1 SGHNT, CDR2 YENEEA. The CDR3 sequence is CASSFTLQSNQPQHF. The CDR3 region has the DNA TGTGCCAGCAGCTTTACCTTACAGAGCAATCAGCCCCAGCATTTT.

The chain is built from TRBV2 and TRBJ2-5; 7 bases agree with TRBD1. In germline, CDR1 is SNHLY, CDR2 FYNNEI. Trimming took 7 bases from V and 2 from J; bases not matched to a gene: 4. The length of the CDR3 is 13 residues. The CDR3 nucleotides read TGTGCCAGCATGGGGACAGCACAAGAGACCCAGTACTTC. This translates into CASMGTAQETQYF.

This chain uses TRBV5-4 with TRBJ2-7; TRBD2 might be the D (6 bases). The CDR3 runs to 15 residues. Trimming removed 0 bases from V and 4 bases from J, with 14 bases in between. Germline V lookup: CDR1 SGHNT, CDR2 YYREEE (reference sequence). CDR3 in DNA: TGTGCCAGCAGCTTGGGTTCCGGGGGAATATACGAGCAGTACTTC. It specifies CASSLGSGGIYEQYF.

The V and J genes are TRBV25-1 and TRBJ1-2; TRBD1 is a possible D gene (5 bases). V lost 3 bases to trimming and J lost 4 bases, with 18 bases between them. The V gene's germline CDR1 is MGHDK and CDR2 SYGVNS. This CDR3 spans 16 amino acids. CDR3 in DNA: TGTGCCAGCAGTGATCCGACAGCTTACAATTTCTATGGCTACACCTTC. This codes for CASSDPTAYNFYGYTF.

This clone showed up just once. The rearrangement links TRBV27 to TRBJ1-5; tentatively, D is TRBD1 (5 bases). The length of the CDR3 is 15 residues. In germline, CDR1 is MNHEY, CDR2 SMNVEV (reference sequence). Trimming cost V 2 bases and J 2 bases, with 10 bases left between them. DNA of the CDR3: TGTGCCAGCAGTTTAACGTTACAGGGCAATCAGCCCCAGCATTTT. It is translated as CASSLTLQGNQPQHF.

The chain uses TRBV4-1 and TRBJ1-2; weak D call: TRBD1 (5 bases). CDR3 length: 15 amino acids. Germline V gene lookup returns CDR1 MGHRA and CDR2 YSYEKL. Trimming pared 0 bases from V and 5 bases from J, leaving 13 bases between. CDR3: CASSQDRTGVYGYTF. DNA of the CDR3: TGCGCCAGCAGCCAAGATCGAACAGGCGTATATGGCTACACCTTC.

The rearrangement links TRBV27 to TRBJ1-2; 7 bases fit TRBD1. The V segment lost 8 bases and the J segment 8 bases; nucleotides outside the gene matches: 11. Germline-derived CDR1 and CDR2 are MNHEY and SMNVEV (reference sequence). The CDR3 has 13 residues. DNA for the CDR3: TGTGCCAGCCGCAACGACAGGGACGAAGGCTACACCTTC. It encodes CASRNDRDEGYTF.

Note on this clone: The junction and the germline gene differ at one end; a read error may be behind it. The genes are TRBV5-6 and TRBJ1-2, with TRBD1 matching 9 bases. CDR1 SGHDT and CDR2 YYEEEE come from the germline V gene. This CDR3 region has 11 residues. CDR3 sequence (DNA): TGTGCCAGCAGCTACCGGGACAGGGAAAAATTC. This codes for CASSYRDREKF.

This chain uses TRBV19 with TRBJ2-2; 10 positions match TRBD2. Germline CDR1 is LNHDA and CDR2 is SQIVND (reference sequence). This CDR3 has 17 residues. V trimming: 9 bases; J trimming: 5 bases; junction bases outside the gene matches: 15. The CDR3 is CASQPGGSGGWTGELFF. CDR3 coding DNA: TGTGCCAGCCAACCTGGGGGTAGCGGGGGGTGGACCGGGGAGCTGTTTTTT.

The rearrangement joins TRBV7-8 to TRBJ1-3; D remains ambiguous. This CDR3 is 14 amino acids long. V gave up 7 bases and J gave up 0 bases, with 10 bases separating them. Looked up from germline, CDR1 is SGHVS and CDR2 is FQNEAQ. The CDR3 DNA is TGTGCCAGCACAACCCCGAGCTCTGGAAACACCATATATTTT. This translates into CASTTPSSGNTIYF. Variable domain in full (rest from reference TRBV7-8 and TRBJ1-3): GAGVSQSPRYKVAKRGQDVALRCDPISGHVSLFWYQQALGQGPEFLTYFQNEAQLDKSGLPSDRFFAERPEGSVSTLKIQRTQQEDSAVYLCASTTPSSGNTIYFGEGSWLTVV.

The CDR3 loop is CASSLGGGSSYNEQFF. The CDR3 nucleotides are TGTGCCAGCAGTCTCGGGGGGGGAAGCTCCTACAATGAGCAGTTCTTC. The rearrangement joins TRBV3-1 (or the pseudogene TRBV3-2) to TRBJ2-1, with TRBD2 matching 8 bases. Trimming cost V 6 bases and J 0 bases; bases outside gene matches: 7. The CDR3 loop spans 16 amino acids. Germline lookup yields CDR1 LGHDT and CDR2 YNNKEL (reference sequence).

This clone appeared once. The J gene is TRBJ1-4, the V gene TRBV7-7; D is possibly TRBD1 (5 bases). V was cut by 1 base and J by 7 bases, with 13 bases left in between. This CDR3 comprises 15 residues. CDR1 and CDR2 (germline): SSHAT, FNYEAQ (reference sequence). The CDR3 loop is CASSLGGAGIEKLFF. DNA of the CDR3: TGTGCCAGCAGCTTAGGTGGGGCAGGGATTGAAAAACTGTTTTTT.

V gene TRBV5-4 combines with J gene TRBJ2-3, with TRBD1 matching 8 bases. The length of the CDR3 is 15 residues. CDR1 and CDR2 from the germline V gene are SGHNT and YYREEE (reference sequence). V dropped 4 bases and J dropped 5; count of bases not matched to a gene: 9. CDR3 nucleotides: TGTGCCAGCAGCACCAAGACAGGGGTCGAAGATACGCAGTATTTT. Translation: CASSTKTGVEDTQYF.

The gene calls are TRBV19 and TRBJ1-2, with a tentative D call TRBD1 (5 bases). The CDR3 has 15 amino acids. The germline V and J ends were trimmed by 3 bases and 5 bases, with 16 bases remaining between them. Per the germline V gene, CDR1 is LNHDA and CDR2 is SQIVND (reference sequence). CDR3 sequence reads: CASSIEVRGLYGYTF. DNA for the CDR3: TGTGCCAGTAGTATCGAGGTTCGGGGGTTATATGGCTACACCTTC.

V and J are TRBV25-1 and TRBJ1-6; 7 bases agree with TRBD1. Germline V gene data show CDR1 as MGHDK and CDR2 as SYGVNS. Trimming at V came to 3 bases and at J to 6 bases, leaving 11 bases not matched to a gene. This CDR3 spans 17 amino acids. DNA of the CDR3: TGTGCCAGCAGTGAGTTCTTCCACGGGACAGCTAATTCACCCCTCCACTTT. Protein sequence: CASSEFFHGTANSPLHF.

This chain links TRBV6-1 with TRBJ2-7, with 7 positions matching TRBD1. Unmatched junction bases numbered 18, after V lost 4 bases and J lost 3 bases. Germline V gene sequence: CDR1 MNHNS, CDR2 SASEGT. CDR3 length: 18 amino acids. CDR3 bases: TGTGCCAGCAGTGCAAGATCCAATAGACAGGGAACTTTCTACGAGCAGTACTTC. As protein: CASSARSNRQGTFYEQYF.

This clone is a singleton in its sample. This rearrangement joins TRBV2 to TRBJ2-1, with 8 bases matching TRBD2. V dropped 6 bases and J dropped 4; count of bases not matched to a gene: 2. The CDR3 is 13 residues long. Germline CDR1 reads SNHLY; CDR2 reads FYNNEI. The CDR3 is CASRRGGYNEQFF. The CDR3 DNA is TGTGCCAGCAGACGGGGGGGATACAATGAGCAGTTCTTC.

This rearrangement joins TRBV10-2 to TRBJ1-1; no definite D call. Trimming stripped 7 bases from V and 5 bases from J, with 14 bases between. The CDR3 is 13 amino acids. Germline assignment: CDR1 WSHSY and CDR2 SAAADI. The CDR3 loop is CASTAGRVTEAFF. As DNA, the CDR3 is TGCGCCAGCACAGCCGGGAGGGTGACTGAAGCTTTCTTT.

This rearrangement joins TRBV9 to TRBJ2-1, with D perhaps TRBD1 (6 bases). The CDR3 sequence is 13 residues long. Between the trimmed V and J ends, which lost 4 bases and 8 bases, there was a span of 13 bases. CDR1 and CDR2 (germline): SGDLS, YYNGEE. The CDR3 DNA follows: TGTGCCAGCAGCCGCAGGGGATTTGATGAGCAGTTCTTC. It encodes CASSRRGFDEQFF.

The rearrangement links TRBV5-1 to TRBJ1-2, with D maybe TRBD1 (6 bases). From germline, CDR1 is SGHRS and CDR2 YFSETQ. Trimming removed 6 bases at V and 6 bases at J, with 24 bases between. The CDR3 loop spans 16 amino acids. The CDR3 is CASTPRGSTSFDGYTF. The CDR3 nucleotides read TGCGCCAGCACCCCGAGGGGGAGTACGTCTTTTGATGGCTACACCTTC.

The rearrangement joins TRBV6-2 or TRBV6-3 to TRBJ1-5; the D is unclear. Deletions cut 0 bases from V and 10 bases from J, with 7 bases between. The CDR3 runs to 12 residues. The germline V gene has CDR1 MNHEY and CDR2 SVGEGT. The CDR3 protein is CASSYSPSPQHF. The CDR3 DNA is TGTGCCAGCAGTTACTCTCCCTCCCCCCAGCATTTT.

The chain links TRBV12-3 or TRBV12-4 to TRBJ1-4; 7 bases match TRBD1. The CDR3 totals 13 residues. V was clipped by 4 bases and J by 8 bases; unmatched bases: 4. This CDR3 is CASSYKQGEKLFF. For the CDR3, the DNA is TGTGCCAGCAGTTACAAACAGGGGGAAAAACTGTTTTTT.

The V gene is TRBV11-2, the J gene TRBJ1-3; TRBD1 aligns across 8 bases. The V segment lost 4 bases and the J segment 0 bases; nucleotides outside the gene matches: 2. The length of the CDR3 is 15 residues. In germline, CDR1 is SGHAT, CDR2 FQNNGV. Here the CDR3 reads CASSSGQVSGNTIYF. The CDR3 DNA reads as TGTGCCAGCAGCTCGGGACAGGTCTCTGGAAACACCATATATTTT.

As DNA, the CDR3 is TGTGCCAGCAGTTTAAGTTGGCGAGGCAGGGGCAGTTCTGGCTACACCTTC. This translates into CASSLSWRGRGSSGYTF. V usage is TRBV27 and J usage is TRBJ1-2, with D perhaps TRBD1 (6 bases). Trimming took off 2 bases at V and 7 bases at J, with 23 bases between the two ends. CDR1 and CDR2 from the germline V gene are MNHEY and SMNVEV (reference sequence). CDR3 length: 17 amino acids.

J is TRBJ2-1 and V is TRBV7-9, with 11 bases fitting TRBD2. Germline lookup yields CDR1 SEHNR and CDR2 FQNEAQ (reference sequence). This CDR3 region has 17 residues. V lost 5 bases, J lost 5 bases, and 11 bases stayed unmatched. This CDR3 is CASSHNARLAGNNEQFF. The CDR3, as DNA: TGTGCCAGCAGCCACAACGCCAGACTAGCGGGGAACAATGAGCAGTTCTTC.

This chain joins TRBV28 and TRBJ2-5; a weak D match, TRBD2 (5 bases). Germline CDR1 MDHEN, CDR2 SYDVKM. CDR3 length: 10 residues. The V end lost 11 bases, the J end lost 5 bases, and 9 bases lay between the germline ends. The CDR3, as DNA: TGTGCCTCGGGGTCGGAGACCCAGTACTTC. This encodes CASGSETQYF.